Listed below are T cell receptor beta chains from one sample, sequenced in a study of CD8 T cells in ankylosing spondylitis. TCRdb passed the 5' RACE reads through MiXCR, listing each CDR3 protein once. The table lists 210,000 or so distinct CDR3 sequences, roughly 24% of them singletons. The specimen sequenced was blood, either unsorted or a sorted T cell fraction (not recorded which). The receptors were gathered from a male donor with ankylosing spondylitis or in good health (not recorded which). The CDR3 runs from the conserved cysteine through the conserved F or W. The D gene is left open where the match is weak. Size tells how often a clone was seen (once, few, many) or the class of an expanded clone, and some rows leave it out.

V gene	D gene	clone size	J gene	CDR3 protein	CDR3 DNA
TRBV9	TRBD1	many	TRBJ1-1	CASSVRGRGQGVMNTEAFF	TGTGCCAGCAGCGTCCGAGGTAGAGGACAGGGGGTTATGAACACTGAAGCTTTCTTT
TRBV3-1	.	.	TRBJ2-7	CASSSRQEGYEQYF	TGTGCCAGCAGTTCCCGACAAGAGGGCTACGAGCAGTACTTC
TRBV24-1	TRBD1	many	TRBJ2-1	CATSDLRTGNEQFF	TGTGCCACCAGTGATCTGCGGACAGGGAATGAGCAGTTCTTC
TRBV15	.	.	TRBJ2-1	CATSTRYEQFF	TGTGCCACCAGCACTAGGTATGAGCAGTTCTTC
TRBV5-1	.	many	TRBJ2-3	CASSLRGDNTDTQYF	TGCGCCAGCAGCTTGAGGGGGGATAACACAGATACGCAGTATTTT
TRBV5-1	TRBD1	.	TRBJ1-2	CASSEPGQPNYGYTF	TGCGCCAGCAGCGAACCGGGACAGCCTAACTATGGCTACACCTTC
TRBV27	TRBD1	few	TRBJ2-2	CASSLGDRRLFF	TGTGCCAGCAGTTTAGGGGACAGGCGGCTGTTTTTT
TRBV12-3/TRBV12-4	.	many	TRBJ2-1	CASSLRRGPYNEQFF	TGTGCCAGCAGTTTGAGGCGGGGTCCCTACAATGAGCAGTTCTTC
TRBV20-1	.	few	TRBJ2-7	CSAGTTYEQYF	TGCAGTGCTGGGACAACTTACGAGCAGTACTTC
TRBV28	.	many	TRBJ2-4	CASSSIMRGKNIQYF	TGTGCCAGCAGTTCTATTATGCGGGGTAAAAACATTCAGTACTTC
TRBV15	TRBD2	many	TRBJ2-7	CATSRATFGRGENEQYF	TGTGCCACCAGCAGAGCCACATTTGGCCGGGGGGAGAACGAGCAGTACTTC
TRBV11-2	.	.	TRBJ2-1	CASSPYGSSYNEQFF	TGTGCCAGCAGTCCCTACGGGAGTTCCTACAATGAGCAGTTCTTC
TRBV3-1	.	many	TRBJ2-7	CASSLGHFGQYF	TGTGCCAGCAGCCTAGGACATTTCGGGCAGTACTTC
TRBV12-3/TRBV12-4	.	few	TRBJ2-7	CASSLHPERSSYEQYF	TGTGCCAGCAGTTTACACCCAGAACGGAGCTCCTACGAGCAGTACTTC
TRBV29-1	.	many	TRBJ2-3	CSVEPGVGADTQYF	TGCAGCGTTGAACCAGGAGTTGGAGCAGATACGCAGTATTTT
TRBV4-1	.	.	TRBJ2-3	CASRTGPSTDTQYF	TGCGCCAGCAGAACAGGTCCTAGCACAGATACGCAGTATTTT
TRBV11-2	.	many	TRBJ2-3	CASSSADTQYF	TGTGCCAGCAGCTCGGCGGATACGCAGTATTTT
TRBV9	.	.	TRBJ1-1	CASSVQGASTEAFF	TGTGCCAGCAGCGTACAAGGGGCGAGCACTGAAGCTTTCTTT
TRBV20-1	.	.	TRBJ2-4	CSAPARGAKNIQYF	TGCAGTGCGCCGGCGAGGGGAGCCAAAAACATTCAGTACTTC
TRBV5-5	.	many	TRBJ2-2	CASSFTVTGELFF	TGTGCCAGCAGCTTTACGGTCACCGGGGAGCTGTTTTTT
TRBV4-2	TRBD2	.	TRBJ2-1	CASSLRGRGDPSNEQFF	TGTGCCAGCAGCCTTCGTGGACGGGGGGATCCTTCCAATGAGCAGTTCTTC
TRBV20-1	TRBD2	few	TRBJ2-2	CSATLAGRGTGELFF	TGCAGTGCTACTTTAGCGGGAAGGGGAACCGGGGAGCTGTTTTTT
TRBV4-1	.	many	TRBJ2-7	CASSLRDPPYEQYF	TGCGCCAGCAGCCTAAGGGACCCCCCCTACGAGCAGTACTTC
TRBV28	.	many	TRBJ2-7	CASSTPSATSYEQYF	TGTGCCAGCAGCACCCCTTCCGCTACCTCCTACGAGCAGTACTTC
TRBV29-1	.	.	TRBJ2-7	CSVKGGSSRSSYEQYF	TGCAGCGTCAAAGGGGGTAGCTCGCGAAGCTCCTACGAGCAGTACTTC
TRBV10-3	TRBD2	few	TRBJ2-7	CAISEPNALAGYEQYF	TGTGCCATCAGTGAGCCGAATGCGCTAGCGGGATACGAGCAGTACTTC